The clone carrying this TCR beta chain showed up just a few times. This record comes from a study of T cells in Graves' hyperthyroidism and ophthalmopathy. TCR beta CDR3 sequences were amplified from RNA transcripts. TCR CDR3 regions were first amplified by RT-PCR with HTBI primers. TCRdb used MiXCR to reprocess the multiplex PCR reads, holding one entry per CDR3 protein. There are about half a million distinct CDR3 sequences in the sample; 20% occur only once, and about 50% lies in the top ten. Germline loops: CDR1 SEHNR, CDR2 FQNEAQ (reference sequence). Losses at the gene ends were 4 bases for V and 4 bases for J; bases not matched to a gene: 8. The CDR3 is 15 residues long.

Sequences were obtained from blood. The source is a man aged 35 to 55 with Graves' ophthalmopathy. This chain joins TRBV7-9 and TRBJ2-7; TRBD1 matches 9 bases. DNA of the CDR3: TGTGCCAGCAGCTGGATGGGACAGGGTCTATACGAGCAGTACTTC. It codes for CASSWMGQGLYEQYF.